Listed here is a single T cell receptor beta chain. The data stem from a study of PD-L1 blockade in urothelial cancer. Profiling relied on immunoSEQ multiplex PCR, and the TCRdb table lists in-frame clones only, not all of them. Counted here are about 49,000 clones, about four fifths occurring once; the ten biggest clones make up about 10%. With 1 base clipped from V and 3 bases from J, the junction kept 5 bases outside the gene matches. The CDR3 sequence is 15 residues long. Germline-derived CDR1 and CDR2 are SGHAT and FQNNGV. Indicated time point: pretreatment peripheral blood. Sequencing used PBMCs, obtained around atezolizumab (anti-PD-L1) treatment. V usage is TRBV11-2 and J usage is TRBJ2-7, with 8 bases matching TRBD1. The clonotype was recovered from a man aged 65 to 79 with urothelial cancer. The chain's CDR3 is CASSLGQGNFYEQYF. The CDR3 nucleotides are TGTGCCAGCAGCTTAGGACAGGGGAATTTCTACGAGCAGTACTTC. Full variable domain (missing parts from reference TRBV11-2 and TRBJ2-7): EAGVAQSPRYKIIEKRQSVAFWCNPISGHATLYWYQQILGQGPKLLIQFQNNGVVDDSQLPKDRFSAERLKGVDSTLKIQPAKLEDSAVYLCASSLGQGNFYEQYFGPGTRLTVT.